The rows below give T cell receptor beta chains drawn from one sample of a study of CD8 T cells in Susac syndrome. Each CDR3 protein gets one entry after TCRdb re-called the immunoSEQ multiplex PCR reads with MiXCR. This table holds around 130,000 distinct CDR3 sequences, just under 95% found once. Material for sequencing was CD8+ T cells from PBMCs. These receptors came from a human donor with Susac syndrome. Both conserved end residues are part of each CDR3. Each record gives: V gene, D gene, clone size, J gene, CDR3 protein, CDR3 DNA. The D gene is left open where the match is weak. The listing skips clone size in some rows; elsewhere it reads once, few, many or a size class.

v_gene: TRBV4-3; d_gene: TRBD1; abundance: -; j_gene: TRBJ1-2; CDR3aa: CASSQVGQGALNYGYTF; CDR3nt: TGCGCCAGCAGCCAAGTCGGACAGGGGGCTCTAAACTATGGCTACACCTTC
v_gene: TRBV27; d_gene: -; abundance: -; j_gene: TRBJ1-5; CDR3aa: CASSLSPRGGPQHF; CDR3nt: TGTGCCAGCAGTTTATCCCCAAGAGGGGGGCCCCAGCATTTT
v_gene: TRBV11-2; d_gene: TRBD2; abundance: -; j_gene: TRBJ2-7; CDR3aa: CASSFASGSYEQYF; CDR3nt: TGTGCCAGCAGCTTTGCTAGCGGCTCCTACGAGCAGTACTTC
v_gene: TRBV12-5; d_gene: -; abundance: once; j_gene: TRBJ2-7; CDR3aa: CASGHGQSYEQYF; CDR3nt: TGTGCTAGTGGTCACGGACAGAGCTACGAGCAGTACTTC
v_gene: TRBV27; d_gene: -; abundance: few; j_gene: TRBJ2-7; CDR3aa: CASSFGGGPYEQYF; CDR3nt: TGTGCCAGCAGTTTCGGGGGCGGGCCGTACGAGCAGTACTTC
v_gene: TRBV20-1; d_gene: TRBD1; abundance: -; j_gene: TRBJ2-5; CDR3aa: CSANEQGALVLGETQYF; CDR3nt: TGCAGTGCTAACGAACAGGGGGCGCTAGTCTTAGGGGAGACCCAGTACTTC
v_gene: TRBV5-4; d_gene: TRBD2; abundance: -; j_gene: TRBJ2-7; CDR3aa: CASSPTSGYEQYF; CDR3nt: TGTGCCAGCAGCCCGACTAGCGGGTACGAGCAGTACTTC
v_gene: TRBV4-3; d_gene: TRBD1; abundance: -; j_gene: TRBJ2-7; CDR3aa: CASSQDGQVYNEQYF; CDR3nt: TGCGCCAGCAGCCAAGACGGACAGGTCTACAACGAGCAGTACTTC
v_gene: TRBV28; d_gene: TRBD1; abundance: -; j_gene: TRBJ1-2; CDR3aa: CATKTGGSNYGYTF; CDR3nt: TGTGCAACCAAGACAGGGGGCAGTAACTATGGCTACACCTTC
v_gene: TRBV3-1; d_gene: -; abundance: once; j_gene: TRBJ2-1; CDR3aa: CASSPEVGRSDEQFF; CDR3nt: TGTGCCAGCAGCCCGGAGGTGGGACGAAGCGATGAGCAGTTCTTC
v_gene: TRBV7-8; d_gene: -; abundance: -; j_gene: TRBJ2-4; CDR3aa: CASSLAPGGASAKNIQYF; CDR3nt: TGTGCCAGCAGCTTAGCTCCGGGCGGGGCGTCTGCCAAAAACATTCAGTACTTC
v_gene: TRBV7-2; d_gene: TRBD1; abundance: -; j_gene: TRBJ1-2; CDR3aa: CASSLGQGGTGYTF; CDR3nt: TGTGCCAGCAGCTTGGGACAGGGCGGAACGGGCTACACCTTC
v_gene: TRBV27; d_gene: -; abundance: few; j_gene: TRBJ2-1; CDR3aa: CASSPGLYNEQFF; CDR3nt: TGTGCCAGCAGTCCCGGACTTTACAATGAGCAGTTCTTC
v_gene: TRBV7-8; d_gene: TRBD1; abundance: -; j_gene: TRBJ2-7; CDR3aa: CASSVDRGHYEQYF; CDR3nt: TGTGCCAGCAGCGTGGACAGGGGGCACTACGAGCAGTACTTC
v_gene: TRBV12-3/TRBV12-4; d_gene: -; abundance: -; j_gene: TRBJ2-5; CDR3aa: CASSLSGRETQYF; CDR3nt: TGTGCCAGCAGTTTGTCAGGACGGGAGACCCAGTACTTC
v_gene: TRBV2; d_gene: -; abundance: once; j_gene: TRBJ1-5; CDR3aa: CASSSPTEKSNQPQHF; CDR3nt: TGTGCCAGCAGTTCACCGACAGAGAAAAGCAATCAGCCCCAGCATTTT
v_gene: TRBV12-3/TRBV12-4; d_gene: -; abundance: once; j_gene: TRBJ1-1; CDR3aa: CASSFDWGLNTEAFF; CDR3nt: TGTGCCAGCAGTTTCGACTGGGGGTTGAACACTGAAGCTTTCTTT
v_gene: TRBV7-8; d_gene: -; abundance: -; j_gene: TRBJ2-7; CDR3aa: CASSLDSLDEQYF; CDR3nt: TGTGCCAGCAGCTTAGACAGCCTAGACGAGCAGTACTTC
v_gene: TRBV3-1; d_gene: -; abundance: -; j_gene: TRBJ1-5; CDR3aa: CASSQVAGNQPQHF; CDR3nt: TGTGCCAGCAGCCAAGTCGCAGGGAATCAGCCCCAGCATTTT
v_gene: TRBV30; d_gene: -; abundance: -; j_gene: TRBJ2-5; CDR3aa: CAWSRAPQETQYF; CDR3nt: TGTGCCTGGAGTCGGGCACCTCAAGAGACCCAGTACTTC
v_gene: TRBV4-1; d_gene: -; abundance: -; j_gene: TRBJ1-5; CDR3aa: CASSLNDRQGRIHQPQHF; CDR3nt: TGCGCCAGCAGCCTCAACGACAGGCAGGGAAGAATCCATCAGCCCCAGCATTTT
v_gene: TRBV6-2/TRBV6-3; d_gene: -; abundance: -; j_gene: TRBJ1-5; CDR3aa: CASSYRWTAGNQPQHF; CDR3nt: TGTGCCAGCAGTTACAGATGGACCGCAGGCAATCAGCCCCAGCATTTT
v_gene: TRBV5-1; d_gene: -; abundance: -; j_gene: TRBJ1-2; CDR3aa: CASSLGPPASGYTF; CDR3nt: TGCGCCAGCAGCTTGGGACCGCCGGCGTCGGGCTACACCTTC
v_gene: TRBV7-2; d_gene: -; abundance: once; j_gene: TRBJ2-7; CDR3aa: CASSQHAGSYEQYF; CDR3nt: TGTGCCAGCAGCCAGCACGCAGGGTCCTACGAGCAGTACTTC
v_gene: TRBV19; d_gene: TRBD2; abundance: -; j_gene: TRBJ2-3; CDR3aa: CASSWNGGSDTQYF; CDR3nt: TGTGCCAGTAGTTGGAACGGGGGGTCAGATACGCAGTATTTT
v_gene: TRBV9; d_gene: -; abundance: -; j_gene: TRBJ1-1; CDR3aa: CASSPNRDWTEAFF; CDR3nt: TGTGCCAGCAGCCCGAACAGGGATTGGACTGAAGCTTTCTTT
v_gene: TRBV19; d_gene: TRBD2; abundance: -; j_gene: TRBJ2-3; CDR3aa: CASSHSGGSTDTQYF; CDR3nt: TGTGCCAGTAGCCATAGCGGGGGGTCTACAGATACGCAGTATTTT
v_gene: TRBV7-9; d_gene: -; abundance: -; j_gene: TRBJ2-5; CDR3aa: CASSLAQEVETQYF; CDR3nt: TGTGCCAGCAGCTTAGCGCAGGAGGTTGAGACCCAGTACTTC
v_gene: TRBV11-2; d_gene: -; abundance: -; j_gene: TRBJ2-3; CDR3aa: CASSLGGDYYTQYF; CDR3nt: TGTGCCAGCAGCTTAGGTGGAGATTACTATACGCAGTATTTT
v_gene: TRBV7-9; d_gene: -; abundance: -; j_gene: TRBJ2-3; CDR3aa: CASSSGANADTQYF; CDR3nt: TGTGCCAGCTCGTCGGGGGCTAACGCAGATACGCAGTATTTT
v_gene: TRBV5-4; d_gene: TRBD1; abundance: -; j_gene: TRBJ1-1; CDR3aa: CASSLATGVTEAFF; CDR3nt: TGTGCCAGCAGCTTGGCTACAGGGGTAACTGAAGCTTTCTTT
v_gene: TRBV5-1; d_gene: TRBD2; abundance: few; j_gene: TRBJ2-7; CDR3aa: CASSLGSGAEQYF; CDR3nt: TGCGCCAGCAGCTTGGGGAGCGGGGCCGAGCAGTACTTC
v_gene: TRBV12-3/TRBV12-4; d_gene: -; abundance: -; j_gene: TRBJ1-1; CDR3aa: CASNSGGVNTEAFF; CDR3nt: TGTGCCAGCAATTCGGGGGGGGTGAACACTGAAGCTTTCTTT
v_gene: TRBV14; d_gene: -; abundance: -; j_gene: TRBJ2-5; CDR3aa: CASSQELRETQYF; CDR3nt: TGTGCCAGCAGCCAAGAATTACGGGAGACCCAGTACTTC
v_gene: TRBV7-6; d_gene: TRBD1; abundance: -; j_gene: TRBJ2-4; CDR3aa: CASSLGGQGLENIQYF; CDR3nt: TGTGCCAGCAGCTTAGGGGGACAGGGCTTAGAAAACATTCAGTACTTC
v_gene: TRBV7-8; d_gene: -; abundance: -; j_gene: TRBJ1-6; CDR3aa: CASSDRTANSPLHF; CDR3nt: TGTGCCAGCAGCGACCGGACAGCTAATTCACCCCTCCACTTT
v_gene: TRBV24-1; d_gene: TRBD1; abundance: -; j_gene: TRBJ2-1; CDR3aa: CATSDGDRGQGEQFF; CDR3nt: TGTGCCACCAGTGACGGGGACAGGGGGCAGGGTGAGCAGTTCTTC
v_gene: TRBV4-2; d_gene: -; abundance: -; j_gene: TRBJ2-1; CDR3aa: CASSQVMEGARYNEQFF; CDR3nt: TGTGCCAGCAGCCAAGTGATGGAGGGTGCGAGATACAATGAGCAGTTCTTC